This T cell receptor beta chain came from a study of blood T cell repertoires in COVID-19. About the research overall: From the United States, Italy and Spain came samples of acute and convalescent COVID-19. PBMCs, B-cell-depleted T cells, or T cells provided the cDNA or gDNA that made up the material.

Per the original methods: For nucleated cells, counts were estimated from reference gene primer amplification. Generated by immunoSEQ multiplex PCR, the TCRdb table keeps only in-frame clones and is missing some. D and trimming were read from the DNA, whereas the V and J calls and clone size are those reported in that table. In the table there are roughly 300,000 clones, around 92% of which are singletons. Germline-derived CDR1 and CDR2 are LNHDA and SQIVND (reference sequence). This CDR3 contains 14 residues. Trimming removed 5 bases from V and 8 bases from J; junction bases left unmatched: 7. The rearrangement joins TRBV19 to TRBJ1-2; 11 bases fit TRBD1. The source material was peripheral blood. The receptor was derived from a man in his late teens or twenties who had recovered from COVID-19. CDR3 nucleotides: TGTGCCAGTAGTGTAGGACAGGGGGCTGGAGGCTACACCTTC. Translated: CASSVGQGAGGYTF.